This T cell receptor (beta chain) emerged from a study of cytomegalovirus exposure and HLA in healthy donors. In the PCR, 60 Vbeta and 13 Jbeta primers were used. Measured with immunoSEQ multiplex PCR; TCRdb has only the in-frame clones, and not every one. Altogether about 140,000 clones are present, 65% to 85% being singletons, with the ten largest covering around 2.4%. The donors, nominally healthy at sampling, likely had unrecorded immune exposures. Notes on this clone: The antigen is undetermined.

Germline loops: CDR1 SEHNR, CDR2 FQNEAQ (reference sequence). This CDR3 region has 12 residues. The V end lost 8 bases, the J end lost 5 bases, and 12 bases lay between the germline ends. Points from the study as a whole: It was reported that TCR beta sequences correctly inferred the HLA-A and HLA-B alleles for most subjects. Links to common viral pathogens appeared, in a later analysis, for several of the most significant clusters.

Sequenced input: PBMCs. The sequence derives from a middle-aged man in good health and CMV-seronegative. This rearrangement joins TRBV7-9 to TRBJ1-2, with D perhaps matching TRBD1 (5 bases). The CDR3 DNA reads TGTGCCAGCGGATTCCCAGGGTATGGCTACACCTTC. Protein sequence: CASGFPGYGYTF.